A selection of T cell receptor beta chains follows, all from one sample in a study of shared clonotypes between healthy human individuals. Profiling relied on immunoSEQ multiplex PCR, and the TCRdb table lists in-frame clones only, not all of them. The sample consists of some 2 million clones, approximately 95% of them appearing once. The source material was naive CD8+ T cells sorted from blood. These receptors came from a man aged 18 to 29 in good health. CDR3s include the opening cysteine and the closing phenylalanine or tryptophan. The D gene is left open where the match is weak. Expanded clones get a size class; other rows say once, few or many, or leave the size out.

clone_size j_call d_call v_call cdr3_nt cdr3_aa
. TRBJ2-7 TRBD2 TRBV5-6 TGTGCCAGCAGCTCGGGACTAGCGGGAAGGTACGAGCAGTACTTC CASSSGLAGRYEQYF
. TRBJ1-1 . TRBV6-6 TGTGCCAGCAGTTACTCAAATCGGAACACTGAAGCTTTCTTT CASSYSNRNTEAFF
. TRBJ2-1 TRBD2 TRBV27 TGTGCCAGCAGTTTATCTCCCGGGACTAGCGGGAATGAGCAGTTCTTC CASSLSPGTSGNEQFF
. TRBJ2-7 . TRBV28 TGTGCCAGCAGTGGGACGGTATCCTACGAGCAGTACTTC CASSGTVSYEQYF
. TRBJ2-3 . TRBV7-9 TGTGCCAGCAGCTTAGTTGGCCTAGAAGCCCCAGATACGCAGTATTTT CASSLVGLEAPDTQYF
. TRBJ2-7 . TRBV27 TGTGCCAGCAGTTTTTTCAGCGGGCCCCTCTACGAGCAGTACTTC CASSFFSGPLYEQYF
. TRBJ1-2 . TRBV25-1 TGTGCCAGCAGTGAACAGGGGAACTATGGCTACACCTTC CASSEQGNYGYTF
. TRBJ1-2 TRBD1 TRBV9 TGTGCCAGCAGCGTAGTTCCAGGGGGCTATGGCTACACCTTC CASSVVPGGYGYTF
. TRBJ2-7 TRBD1 TRBV27 TGTGCCAGCAGTTCCCTCGTCGACAGGGACGAGCAGTACTTC CASSSLVDRDEQYF
. TRBJ1-5 . TRBV6-5 TGTGCCAGCAGTCCGGTCCGAAACAATCAGCCCCAGCATTTT CASSPVRNNQPQHF
. TRBJ1-1 . TRBV5-4 TGTGCCAGCAGCTTGTCAGGGTCCAGTGAAGCTTTCTTT CASSLSGSSEAFF
. TRBJ2-2 . TRBV7-9 TGTGCCAGCAGCCTCCTTGGGGTCTTAGACACCGGGGAGCTGTTTTTT CASSLLGVLDTGELFF
. TRBJ2-5 TRBD2 TRBV6-1 TGTGCCAGCAGTGTTACCGGGACTAGCGGGGGGGCCTGGGAGACCCAGTACTTC CASSVTGTSGGAWETQYF
. TRBJ2-7 TRBD1 TRBV5-6 TGTGCCAGCAGCTTAGCCGGACAGGACTACGAGCAGTACTTC CASSLAGQDYEQYF
. TRBJ2-1 . TRBV5-8 TGTGCCAGCAGCCTAGTAGCGTCAGGACCTTTCAATGAGCAGTTCTTC CASSLVASGPFNEQFF
. TRBJ1-6 . TRBV4-1 TGCGCCAGCAGCCAAGGGGGGGGGTCTCCCCTCCACTTT CASSQGGGSPLHF
. TRBJ1-3 . TRBV25-1 TGTGCCAGCAGTGAACCACCGACAGGCCACTCTGGAAACACCATATATTTT CASSEPPTGHSGNTIYF
. TRBJ2-7 . TRBV19 TGTGCCAGTAGTACTAAGGGGCCCTACGAGCAGTACTTC CASSTKGPYEQYF
. TRBJ2-7 TRBD2 TRBV11-2 TGTGCCAGCAGCACCCGGACTAGCTTCTACGAGCAGTACTTC CASSTRTSFYEQYF
. TRBJ2-7 . TRBV2 TGTGCCAGCAGTGCATATGGAGGGGCCGGTAGCGAGCAGTACTTC CASSAYGGAGSEQYF
. TRBJ2-1 TRBD2 TRBV5-4 TGTGCCAGCAGCTTGGTAGCGGGGGGCCTGTACAATGAGCAGTTCTTC CASSLVAGGLYNEQFF
. TRBJ1-4 TRBD1 TRBV4-3 TGCGCCAGCAGCCAAGGGGACGGGACAGCGGAAAAACTGTTTTTT CASSQGDGTAEKLFF
. TRBJ2-3 . TRBV2 TGTGCCAGCAGTACCGTTCCAGATACGCAGTATTTT CASSTVPDTQYF
. TRBJ2-7 TRBD1 TRBV2 TGTGCCAGCAGCCCGGACAGGGGCTACGAGCAGTACTTC CASSPDRGYEQYF
many TRBJ1-1 . TRBV6-5 TGTGCCAGCAGCTATGGCACTGAAGCTTTCTTT CASSYGTEAFF
. TRBJ2-3 . TRBV12-2 TGTGCAAGTCGCTTAGACCCCTCGGGAGGATCGAGCACAGATACGCAGTATTTT CASRLDPSGGSSTDTQYF
once TRBJ2-1 . TRBV5-6 TGTGCCAGCAGCCCGAGCGCGGGTGAGCAGTTCTTC CASSPSAGEQFF
. TRBJ2-2 . TRBV27 TGTGCCAGTACTTACTCTAGTCCCCCCGGGGAGCTGTTTTTT CASTYSSPPGELFF
. TRBJ1-2 . TRBV29-1 TGCAGCGTTAAAGCAGGGCAGGATAACTATGGCTACACCTTC CSVKAGQDNYGYTF
. TRBJ2-2 TRBD2 TRBV13 TGTGCCAGCAGCTTAAGGGCGGGAGCCACCGGGGAGCTGTTTTTT CASSLRAGATGELFF
. TRBJ2-3 . TRBV11-2 TGTGCCAGCAGCTTAGTGCTAGCGCGAGGGGATACGCAGTATTTT CASSLVLARGDTQYF
once TRBJ2-5 . TRBV15 TGTGCCACCAGCAGACGGCCCCAAGAGACCCAGTACTTC CATSRRPQETQYF
. TRBJ2-7 . TRBV4-1 TGCGCCAGCAGCCCGGGACGGTTATACGAGCAGTACTTC CASSPGRLYEQYF
few TRBJ2-7 . TRBV19 TGTGCCAGTAGTATCGGGATAGCGGCTACCTACGAGCAGTACTTC CASSIGIAATYEQYF
. TRBJ2-7 . TRBV6-1 TGTGCCAGCAGTGAAGGACAGGTGGTTTTGGGGGAGCAGTACTTC CASSEGQVVLGEQYF
. TRBJ1-1 . TRBV7-9 TGTGCCAGCATGACGGCTATGAACACTGAAGCTTTCTTT CASMTAMNTEAFF
. TRBJ2-1 TRBD2 TRBV13 TGTGCCAGCACCTTTGGAGGGAGGGCGAATGAGCAGTTCTTC CASTFGGRANEQFF
. TRBJ1-5 . TRBV30 TGTGCCTGGAGTGTGGGGGGACAGCCCCAGCATTTT CAWSVGGQPQHF
. TRBJ2-2 . TRBV9 TGTGCCAGCAGCGTAGGGAGCCAAACGCAGGTGCTGTTTTTT CASSVGSQTQVLFF
. TRBJ2-7 . TRBV19 TGTGCCAGTAGTATCAGTTTGGGGAGCGAGCAGTACTTC CASSISLGSEQYF
. TRBJ2-7 . TRBV19 TGTGCCAGTAGTATTGGACTTGAATACGAGCAGTACTTC CASSIGLEYEQYF